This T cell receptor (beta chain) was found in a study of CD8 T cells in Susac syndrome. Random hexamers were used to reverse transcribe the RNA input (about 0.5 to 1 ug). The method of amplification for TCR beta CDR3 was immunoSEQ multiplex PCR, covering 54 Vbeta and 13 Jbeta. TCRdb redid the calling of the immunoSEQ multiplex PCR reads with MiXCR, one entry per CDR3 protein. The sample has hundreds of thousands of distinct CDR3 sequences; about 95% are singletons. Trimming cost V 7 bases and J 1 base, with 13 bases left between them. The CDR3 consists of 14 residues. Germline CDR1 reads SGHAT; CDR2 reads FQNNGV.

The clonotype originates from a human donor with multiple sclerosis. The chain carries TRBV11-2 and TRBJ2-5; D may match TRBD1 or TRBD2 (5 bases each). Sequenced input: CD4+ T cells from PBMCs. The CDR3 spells CASKFGTFQETQYF. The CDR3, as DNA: TGTGCCAGCAAGTTCGGGACCTTCCAAGAGACCCAGTACTTC.